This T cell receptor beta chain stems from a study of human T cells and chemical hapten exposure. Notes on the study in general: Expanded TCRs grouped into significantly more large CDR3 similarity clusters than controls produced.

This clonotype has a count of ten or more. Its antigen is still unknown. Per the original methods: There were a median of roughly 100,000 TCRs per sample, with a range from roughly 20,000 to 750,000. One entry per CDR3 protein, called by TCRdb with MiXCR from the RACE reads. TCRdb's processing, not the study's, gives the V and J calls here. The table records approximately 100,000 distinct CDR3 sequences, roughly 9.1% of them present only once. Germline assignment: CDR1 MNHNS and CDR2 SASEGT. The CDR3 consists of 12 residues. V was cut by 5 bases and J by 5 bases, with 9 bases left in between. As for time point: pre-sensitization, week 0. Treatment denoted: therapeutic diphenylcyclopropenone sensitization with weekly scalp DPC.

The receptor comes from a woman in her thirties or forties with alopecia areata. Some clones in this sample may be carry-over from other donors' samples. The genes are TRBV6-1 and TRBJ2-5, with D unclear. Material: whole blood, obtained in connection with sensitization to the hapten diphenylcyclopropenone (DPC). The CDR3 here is CASSRTQETQYF. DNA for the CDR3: TGTGCCAGCAGTCGCACACAGGAGACCCAGTACTTC.